This T cell receptor (beta chain) was identified in a study of T cell responses to AZD1222 COVID-19 vaccine. Assay: immunoSEQ multiplex PCR; the TCRdb copy retains only in-frame clones and omits some. The sample carries 180,000 or so clones, approximately 90% recorded once. Germline loops: CDR1 LGHNA, CDR2 YNFKEQ. Losses at the gene ends were 3 bases for V and 3 bases for J; bases not matched to a gene: 15. This CDR3 contains 18 residues. The receptor was isolated from an adult who received the AZD1222 COVID-19 vaccine. The V call is TRBV4-2, the J call TRBJ2-7; 9 nucleotides line up with TRBD1. The sequencing used peripheral blood, collected 28 days after the second AZD1222 dose. In DNA, the CDR3 is TGTGCCAGCAGCCAGACGGGTTTCGGGACAGGGAGAAACTACGAGCAGTACTTC. Translating gives CASSQTGFGTGRNYEQYF.